This T cell receptor beta chain is from a study of cytomegalovirus exposure and HLA in healthy donors. Points from the study as a whole: Later analysis associated a missense DCLRE1C variant with TCR beta V- and J-gene trimming.

Remarks on this clone: As yet, its antigen is unknown.

PCR used 60 Vbeta primers and 13 Jbeta primers. Generated by immunoSEQ multiplex PCR, the TCRdb table keeps only in-frame clones and is missing some. The repertoire holds about 120,000 clones, with approximately 79% as singletons. Germline lookup yields CDR1 SNHLY and CDR2 FYNNEI. J lost 4 bases, V lost 4 bases, and 2 bases had no gene match. CDR3 length: 15 residues. The chain employs TRBV2 and TRBJ2-5, with 14 bases that match TRBD2. This TCR came from a man aged 25 to 40 in good health and CMV-seronegative. Material for sequencing was PBMCs. The CDR3 is CASSGLAGGPETQYF. Written as DNA, the CDR3 is TGTGCCAGCAGTGGACTAGCGGGGGGGCCAGAGACCCAGTACTTC.